The 23 T cell receptor beta chains reported below all come from one sample, sequenced in a study of T cell responses to AZD1222 COVID-19 vaccine. Clones were sequenced by immunoSEQ multiplex PCR, and TCRdb holds only the in-frame ones, with some missing. Of over 140,000 clones in the sample, around 93% were seen once. The sequencing used peripheral blood, collected 28 days after the second AZD1222 dose. All receptors come from an adult who received the AZD1222 COVID-19 vaccine.

This clone has only one observation. The V gene is TRBV6-1, the J gene TRBJ2-7; D is uncertain. Trimming cost V 1 base and J 2 bases, with 12 bases left between them. CDR1 and CDR2 from the germline V gene are MNHNS and SASEGT. The CDR3 spans 15 residues. In nucleotides, the CDR3 is TGTGCCAGCAGTGAAGGGGCCTCTCCTGCCTACGAGCAGTACTTC. Amino acid sequence: CASSEGASPAYEQYF.

The J gene is TRBJ1-2, the V gene TRBV19; tentative D call: TRBD1 (6 bases). The CDR3 length is 15 residues. Germline V gene sequence: CDR1 LNHDA, CDR2 SQIVND (reference sequence). The ends were cut back, 5 bases at V and 3 bases at J, with 16 bases in the middle. In DNA, the CDR3 is TGTGCCAGTAGTGTCGGACCGGGACAAGACTATGGCTACACCTTC. Translated: CASSVGPGQDYGYTF.

V usage is TRBV4-1 and J usage is TRBJ1-2; 9 nucleotides match TRBD1. V shed 1 base, J shed 2 bases, and the junction held 5 bases outside the gene matches. Germline V gene data show CDR1 as MGHRA and CDR2 as YSYEKL. The CDR3 loop spans 16 amino acids. In DNA form, the CDR3 reads TGCGCCAGCAGCCAAGGACAGGGGGAGTCAAACTATGGCTACACCTTC. It is translated as CASSQGQGESNYGYTF.

This sequence joins TRBV20-1 and TRBJ2-7, with a possible D match to TRBD1 (6 bases). There are 10 residues in the CDR3. The V gene lost 8 bases and the J gene lost 2 bases, with 7 bases spanning the gap. Looked up from germline, CDR1 is DFQATT and CDR2 is SNEGSKA (reference sequence). CDR3 nucleotide sequence: TGCAGTACAGGGACCTACGAGCAGTACTTC. Protein: CSTGTYEQYF.

This clone has only one observation. The chain employs TRBV3-1 (or the pseudogene TRBV3-2) and TRBJ1-1; D unresolved. V lost 4 bases to trimming and J lost 3 bases, with 9 bases between them. The germline V gene has CDR1 LGHDT and CDR2 YNNKEL (reference sequence). The CDR3 totals 13 residues. This chain's CDR3 is CASSRVGYTEAFF. The CDR3 region has the DNA TGTGCCAGCAGCCGGGTGGGGTACACTGAAGCTTTCTTT.

The sample holds one count of this clone. This chain connects TRBV12-5 to TRBJ2-7; 7 nucleotides line up with TRBD1. Germline loops: CDR1 LGHNT, CDR2 FRNRAP. The CDR3 sequence is 14 residues long. J gave up 2 bases and V 7 bases, and 8 bases lay outside the gene matches. CDR3 sequence reads: CASARGGSTYEQYF. The DNA of the CDR3 is TGTGCTAGTGCCCGAGGGGGCAGTACCTACGAGCAGTACTTC.

J is TRBJ1-6 and V is TRBV19, with a weak D call TRBD1 (6 bases). This CDR3 spans 13 amino acids. Germline V gene data show CDR1 as LNHDA and CDR2 as SQIVND (reference sequence). V was shortened by 4 bases and J by 7 bases, with 8 bases between the two germline ends. In DNA form, the CDR3 reads TGTGCCAGTAGTACAGACAGGAATTCACCCCTCCACTTT. This sequence encodes CASSTDRNSPLHF. The whole variable domain, remainder taken from reference TRBV19 and TRBJ1-6, is DGGITQSPKYLFRKEGQNVTLSCEQNLNHDAMYWYRQDPGQGLRLIYYSQIVNDFQKGDIAEGYSVSREKKESFPLTVTSAQKNPTAFYLCASSTDRNSPLHFGNGTRLTVT.

The gene calls are TRBV7-9 and TRBJ2-7, with 9 bases lining up with TRBD1. V gave up 3 bases and J gave up 7 bases; unmatched junction bases: 4. This CDR3 is 13 amino acids long. CDR1 SEHNR and CDR2 FQNEAQ come from the germline V gene (reference sequence). The CDR3 sequence: CASSFRTGVEQYF. CDR3 in DNA: TGTGCCAGCAGCTTTCGGACAGGGGTAGAGCAGTACTTC.

The chain uses TRBV30 and TRBJ1-1; D gene ambiguous. Trimming removed 4 bases at V and 1 base at J, with 4 bases between. The CDR3 runs 11 residues. CDR1 is GTSNPN and CDR2 is SVGIG in the germline V gene (reference sequence). The CDR3 spells CAWIPNTEAFF. For the CDR3, the DNA is TGTGCCTGGATCCCGAACACTGAAGCTTTCTTT. Combining the CDR3 with reference TRBV30 and TRBJ1-1 gives the whole variable domain SQTIHQWPATLVQPVGSPLSLECTVEGTSNPNLYWYRQAAGRGLQLLFYSVGIGQISSEVPQNLSASRPQDRQFILSSKKLLLSDSGFYLCAWIPNTEAFFGQGTRLTVV.

This chain joins TRBV5-4 and TRBJ1-2, with a possible D match to TRBD1 (6 bases). The CDR3 is 15 amino acids. The V end was cut by 3 bases, the J end by 8 bases, with 20 bases between. Germline CDR1 and CDR2: SGHNT and YYREEE (reference sequence). CDR3 amino acids: CASSSLKTGMGGYTF. As DNA, the CDR3 is TGTGCCAGCAGCTCCTTAAAGACAGGAATGGGGGGCTACACCTTC.

The V and J genes are TRBV9 and TRBJ1-5; TRBD1 is a possible D gene (6 bases). The CDR3 totals 15 residues. V shed 4 bases and J shed 7 bases, with 18 bases lying between them. The germline CDR1 and CDR2 sequences are SGDLS and YYNGEE. Here the CDR3 reads CASSPSGGGGQPQHF. CDR3 DNA sequence: TGTGCCAGCAGCCCTTCGGGGGGGGGCGGGCAGCCCCAGCATTTT. Supplemented by reference TRBV9 and TRBJ1-5, the full variable domain reads DSGVTQTPKHLITATGQRVTLRCSPRSGDLSVYWYQQSLDQGLQFLIQYYNGEERAKGNILERFSAQQFPDLHSELNLSSLELGDSALYFCASSPSGGGGQPQHFGDGTRLSIL.

This clone was picked up one time. The chain combines TRBV27 with TRBJ2-2; either TRBD1 or TRBD2 may fit D (5 bases each). V lost 8 bases and J 6 bases, leaving 19 bases between the germline ends. From germline, CDR1 is MNHEY and CDR2 SMNVEV (reference sequence). The CDR3 runs 15 residues. This chain's CDR3 is CASSLQGRWSGELFF. DNA of the CDR3: TGTGCCAGCTCCCTCCAGGGACGGTGGTCCGGGGAGCTGTTTTTT.

This clone turned up a few times. J is TRBJ2-1 and V is TRBV11-2, with 14 bases matching TRBD2. In germline, CDR1 is SGHAT, CDR2 FQNNGV. V was pared by 5 bases and J by 9 bases, with 6 bases of the junction left unmatched. This CDR3 is 15 amino acids long. The chain's CDR3 is CASSLGTSGRGEQFF. As DNA, the CDR3 is TGTGCCAGCAGCCTAGGGACTAGCGGGAGAGGTGAGCAGTTCTTC.

The chain has TRBV19 and TRBJ1-2, with 7 positions matching TRBD1. Germline CDR1 reads LNHDA; CDR2 reads SQIVND (reference sequence). Losses at the gene ends were 11 bases for V and 4 bases for J; bases not matched to a gene: 22. The length of the CDR3 is 17 residues. CDR3 nucleotides: TGTGCCTCGAACGTCGGGCAGGGGGTAGGTTGGAGCTATGGCTACACCTTC. Residues: CASNVGQGVGWSYGYTF.

The gene calls are TRBV28 and TRBJ1-1; D perhaps matches TRBD1 (5 bases). The CDR3 is 14 residues long. Germline V gene sequence: CDR1 MDHEN, CDR2 SYDVKM. The V gene lost 2 bases and the J gene lost 9 bases, with 16 bases spanning the gap. CDR3 residues: CASSLRGAGGKAFF. As DNA, the CDR3 is TGTGCCAGCAGTTTACGAGGGGCGGGGGGAAAAGCTTTCTTT.

The J gene is TRBJ1-6, the V gene TRBV5-1, with a possible D match to TRBD1 (5 bases). CDR1 and CDR2 from the germline V gene are SGHRS and YFSETQ. The CDR3 extends over 16 amino acids. V was shortened by 4 bases and J by 6 bases, with 17 bases between the two germline ends. CDR3 in DNA: TGCGCCAGCAGCCGAGGGACCCAGAGGAGTAATTCACCCCTCCACTTT. This codes for CASSRGTQRSNSPLHF.

The chain links TRBV7-2 to TRBJ1-1, with D unclear. This CDR3 has 14 residues. Germline assignment: CDR1 SGHTA and CDR2 FQGNSA. Trimming shortened V by 2 bases and J by 1 base, and 8 bases separated the two germline ends. The CDR3 loop reads CASSLFGPNTEAFF. Written as DNA, the CDR3 is TGTGCCAGCAGCTTATTCGGTCCGAACACTGAAGCTTTCTTT.

The gene calls are TRBV19 and TRBJ1-2; no firm D call. Germline CDR1 LNHDA, CDR2 SQIVND (reference sequence). The CDR3 is 13 residues long. The V and J ends lost 7 bases and 0 bases respectively, with 9 bases between them. The CDR3 DNA sequence: TGTGCCAGTACTGATCAACCTAACTATGGCTACACCTTC. This translates into CASTDQPNYGYTF.

This rearrangement joins TRBV5-1 to TRBJ2-1, with 12 bases that match TRBD2. V was clipped by 4 bases and J by 8 bases; unmatched bases: 7. Germline V gives CDR1 SGHRS, CDR2 YFSETQ. This CDR3 comprises 15 residues. The CDR3 DNA is TGCGCCAGCAGCGAGACTAGCGGGAGTTTCGATGAGCAGTTCTTC. Its translation: CASSETSGSFDEQFF.

This chain connects TRBV6-2 or TRBV6-3 to TRBJ2-3, with 10 bases fitting TRBD2. The J segment lost 8 bases and the V segment lost 2 bases, leaving 13 bases of the junction unmatched. CDR3 length equals 17 residues. The germline CDR1 and CDR2 sequences are MNHEY and SVGEGT. CDR3 amino acids: CASSYTPRLAGVGTQYF. The CDR3 bases are TGTGCCAGCAGTTACACCCCCAGACTAGCGGGTGTAGGTACGCAGTATTTT.

The chain joins TRBV28 to TRBJ1-1; D perhaps matches TRBD1 (5 bases). Germline values: CDR1 MDHEN, CDR2 SYDVKM. CDR3 length equals 11 residues. Trimming shortened V by 9 bases and J by 11 bases, and 16 bases separated the two germline ends. The CDR3 region has the DNA TGTGCCAGTAGTAACAGGAGAAGCGCTTTCTTT. Protein sequence: CASSNRRSAFF.

This clone was seen once. The V and J genes are TRBV7-2 and TRBJ2-1, with a weak D call TRBD2 (6 bases). The CDR3 has 15 residues. Deletions cut 1 base from V and 7 bases from J, with 14 bases between. In germline, CDR1 is SGHTA, CDR2 FQGNSA. The CDR3 nucleotides are TGTGCCAGCAGCTTAGTTGGCGGGGTCAAGAATGAGCAGTTCTTC. This sequence encodes CASSLVGGVKNEQFF.

The chain links TRBV15 to TRBJ2-3; 10 bases agree with TRBD2. CDR1 is LNHNV, CDR2 YYDKDF, per germline (reference sequence). The CDR3 runs to 16 residues. Trimming took 5 bases from V and 5 from J; bases not matched to a gene: 10. The CDR3 reads CATSYSRSGRIDTQYF. In nucleotides, the CDR3 is TGTGCCACCAGCTACTCCCGTAGCGGGAGGATAGATACGCAGTATTTT.